This is a list of T cell receptor beta chains from one sample in a study of shared clonotypes between healthy human individuals. TCRdb's table, derived via immunoSEQ multiplex PCR, lists solely in-frame clones and lacks some. This repertoire shows roughly 2.5 million clones, around nine tenths found once; its top ten account for roughly 0.15%. Sequenced: naive CD4+ T cells sorted from blood. The receptors here all came from a man aged 18-30 years in good health. CDR3s include the opening cysteine and the closing phenylalanine or tryptophan. Each record gives: CDR3 protein, CDR3 DNA, J gene, V gene, D gene, clone size. A D gene is named only where the DNA matches it firmly. Clone size is stated in some rows and not others, as once, few, many or a class when expanded.

CASSPSAAATNYGYTF	TGTGCCAGCTCACCGTCCGCGGCGGCTACTAACTATGGCTACACCTTC	TRBJ1-2	TRBV18	NA	NA
CASRPDRRWADTQYF	TGCGCCAGCAGACCCGACAGGAGATGGGCAGATACGCAGTATTTT	TRBJ2-3	TRBV23-1	NA	NA
CASSLGSGFAEAFF	TGTGCCAGCAGCTTAGGATCCGGCTTCGCTGAAGCTTTCTTT	TRBJ1-1	TRBV7-9	NA	few
CASSLALTGHYEQYF	TGCGCCAGCAGCTTGGCCCTGACAGGGCACTACGAGCAGTACTTC	TRBJ2-7	TRBV5-1	TRBD1	NA
CASSEDRANTGELFF	TGTGCCAGCAGTGAGGACAGGGCGAACACCGGGGAGCTGTTTTTT	TRBJ2-2	TRBV2	TRBD1	NA
CASSSTDRVGYGYTF	TGTGCCAGCAGTTCCACGGACAGGGTCGGGTATGGCTACACCTTC	TRBJ1-2	TRBV28	TRBD1	NA
CASSPGIAGGDTQYF	TGTGCCAGCAGCCCAGGAATAGCGGGAGGGGATACGCAGTATTTT	TRBJ2-3	TRBV9	TRBD2	once
CASRWTGETGELFF	TGTGCCAGCCGCTGGACAGGGGAGACCGGGGAGCTGTTTTTT	TRBJ2-2	TRBV6-1	TRBD1	NA
CASSQRQGGTEAFF	TGCGCCAGCAGCCAACGACAGGGAGGGACTGAAGCTTTCTTT	TRBJ1-1	TRBV4-3	TRBD1	NA
CASSLDLDRGNQPQHF	TGTGCCAGTAGTCTCGACCTTGACAGGGGGAATCAGCCCCAGCATTTT	TRBJ1-5	TRBV19	TRBD1	NA
CASSYSSGFGYGYTF	TGTGCCAGCAGTTACTCGAGCGGGTTCGGCTATGGCTACACCTTC	TRBJ1-2	TRBV6-6	NA	NA
CASSRGQGERNTIYF	TGTGCCAGCAGTCGGGGACAGGGGGAGAGAAACACCATATATTTT	TRBJ1-3	TRBV6-5	TRBD1	NA
CASSEGLGAGANVLTF	TGTGCCAGCAGTGAAGGATTAGGGGCTGGGGCCAACGTCCTGACTTTC	TRBJ2-6	TRBV6-1	NA	NA
CASSLDSGTLGEQFF	TGCGCCAGCAGCTTGGACTCGGGGACCTTGGGTGAGCAGTTCTTC	TRBJ2-1	TRBV5-1	NA	NA
CASSYSRVQGTEAFF	TGTGCCAGCAGTTACTCGAGAGTCCAGGGCACTGAAGCTTTCTTT	TRBJ1-1	TRBV6-5	NA	NA
CASSYTGELFF	TGTGCCAGCAGCTACACCGGGGAGCTGTTTTTT	TRBJ2-2	TRBV7-2	NA	NA
CASSLPGGYQETQYF	TGTGCCAGCAGCTTGCCTGGCGGATACCAAGAGACCCAGTACTTC	TRBJ2-5	TRBV5-6	NA	NA
CASSDGSGGNYNEQFF	TGTGCCAGCAGTGACGGTAGCGGGGGCAACTACAATGAGCAGTTCTTC	TRBJ2-1	TRBV6-4	TRBD2	NA
CASSPELAKNIQYF	TGTGCCAGCTCACCGGAACTAGCCAAAAACATTCAGTACTTC	TRBJ2-4	TRBV18	NA	NA
CASSLWTDTQYF	TGTGCCAGCAGCTTATGGACAGATACGCAGTATTTT	TRBJ2-3	TRBV11-2	NA	few
CASRGTGAYEQYF	TGTGCCAGCAGGGGGACAGGGGCCTACGAGCAGTACTTC	TRBJ2-7	TRBV6-1	TRBD1	NA
CASSPAGGNGYTF	TGTGCCAGCTCACCTGCAGGGGGAAATGGCTACACCTTC	TRBJ1-2	TRBV18	TRBD1	NA
CASSADIKQGVTYEQYF	TGTGCCAGCAGCGCAGACATAAAACAGGGGGTGACCTACGAGCAGTACTTC	TRBJ2-7	TRBV9	TRBD1	NA
CAISDRVGDRGLHEQFF	TGTGCCATCAGTGATAGGGTTGGGGACAGGGGGCTCCATGAGCAGTTCTTC	TRBJ2-1	TRBV10-3	TRBD1	few
CASSHLAGDYEQYF	TGCGCCAGCAGCCACCTAGCAGGAGACTACGAGCAGTACTTC	TRBJ2-7	TRBV4-1	NA	once
CASSFKGLGYGYTF	TGTGCCAGCAGCTTTAAGGGGCTTGGCTATGGCTACACCTTC	TRBJ1-2	TRBV7-9	NA	NA
CAWGRIGEQYF	TGTGCCTGGGGTAGGATCGGCGAGCAGTACTTC	TRBJ2-7	TRBV30	NA	NA
CASSRGTGSYEQYF	TGTGCCAGTAGTCGTGGAACAGGGTCCTACGAGCAGTACTTC	TRBJ2-7	TRBV19	NA	NA
CAWSVQGRYTEAFF	TGTGCCTGGAGTGTACAGGGACGGTACACTGAAGCTTTCTTT	TRBJ1-1	TRBV30	NA	NA
CASSTGTGNVGTDTQYF	TGTGCCAGCAGCACCGGGACTGGCAACGTCGGCACAGATACGCAGTATTTT	TRBJ2-3	TRBV9	NA	once
CASRGAGPNQPQHF	TGTGCCAGCAGAGGGGCAGGCCCTAATCAGCCCCAGCATTTT	TRBJ1-5	TRBV6-5	NA	NA
CASSQGTGGTEAFF	TGCGCCAGCAGCCAAGGGACAGGGGGCACTGAAGCTTTCTTT	TRBJ1-1	TRBV5-1	TRBD1	NA
CASSEAPPGNEQFF	TGCGCCAGCAGCGAAGCCCCCCCGGGCAATGAGCAGTTCTTC	TRBJ2-1	TRBV4-1	NA	NA
CASTTGTGINSPLHF	TGCGCCAGCACCACCGGGACAGGGATTAATTCACCCCTCCACTTT	TRBJ1-6	TRBV5-1	TRBD1	few
CASSLARGQGNTGELFF	TGTGCCAGCAGCTTAGCGCGGGGACAGGGGAACACCGGGGAGCTGTTTTTT	TRBJ2-2	TRBV7-8	TRBD1	NA
CAWSSSRAQGFF	TGTGCCTGGAGTTCCTCCCGGGCCCAGGGTTTCTTT	TRBJ1-1	TRBV30	NA	NA
CASSQGAQSDEQYF	TGCGCCAGCAGCCAGGGGGCCCAGTCTGACGAGCAGTACTTC	TRBJ2-7	TRBV4-3	NA	NA
CASSLPAALNTEAFF	TGTGCCAGCAGCTTACCGGCGGCACTGAACACTGAAGCTTTCTTT	TRBJ1-1	TRBV11-3	NA	NA
CATSREDKTGIFHEQYF	TGTGCCACCAGCAGGGAGGATAAGACAGGGATCTTCCACGAGCAGTACTTC	TRBJ2-7	TRBV15	TRBD1	NA
CASRPGQKSSYEQYF	TGTGCCAGCAGACCCGGACAGAAGAGCTCCTACGAGCAGTACTTC	TRBJ2-7	TRBV28	NA	NA
CASSPGQGYEQYF	TGTGCCAGCAGTCCGGGACAGGGTTACGAGCAGTACTTC	TRBJ2-7	TRBV28	TRBD1	NA
CASSEHLGTEVNQPQHF	TGTGCCAGCAGTGAACACCTAGGGACCGAAGTTAATCAGCCCCAGCATTTT	TRBJ1-5	TRBV28	NA	NA
CASSEAGSRGYTF	TGTGCCAGCAGTGAGGCAGGGTCGCGAGGCTACACCTTC	TRBJ1-2	TRBV25-1	NA	NA
CASSYPGTGNGAFF	TGTGCCAGCAGCTACCCAGGGACAGGAAACGGAGCTTTCTTT	TRBJ1-1	TRBV6-6	TRBD1	NA
CASSPAVPPDEQYF	TGCGCCAGCAGCCCGGCGGTGCCCCCGGACGAGCAGTACTTC	TRBJ2-7	TRBV5-1	NA	once
CASSLGRTRATNEKLFF	TGTGCCAGCAGCCTCGGACGGACGAGAGCAACTAATGAAAAACTGTTTTTT	TRBJ1-4	TRBV11-2	NA	NA
CASSGTSGSRNEQFF	TGCGCCAGCAGTGGGACTAGCGGGAGTCGGAATGAGCAGTTCTTC	TRBJ2-1	TRBV10-1	TRBD2	NA
CASSFPGAGGTYEQYF	TGTGCCAGCAGTTTTCCCGGTGCGGGAGGAACCTACGAGCAGTACTTC	TRBJ2-7	TRBV27	TRBD2	once
CASSWFTDTQYF	TGTGCCAGCAGCTGGTTCACAGATACGCAGTATTTT	TRBJ2-3	TRBV7-2	NA	NA
CAISQQPNEAFF	TGTGCCATCAGTCAACAGCCCAATGAAGCTTTCTTT	TRBJ1-1	TRBV10-3	NA	few
CASSLARDSPGFF	TGTGCCAGCAGCTTAGCCCGGGACAGCCCGGGGTTCTTC	TRBJ2-1	TRBV7-2	TRBD1	once
CASSYAGTNYGYTF	TGTGCCAGCAGTTACGCCGGGACCAACTATGGCTACACCTTC	TRBJ1-2	TRBV6-5	NA	NA
CASSLVPRGYTF	TGTGCCAGCAGTTTGGTTCCTCGTGGCTACACCTTC	TRBJ1-2	TRBV28	NA	NA